The rows below give T cell receptor beta chains drawn from one sample of a study of cytomegalovirus exposure and HLA in healthy donors. The assay was immunoSEQ multiplex PCR, and TCRdb's table has in-frame clones only and misses some. This table has more than 60,000 clones, approximately 74% appearing once. The sequencing input was PBMCs. These TCRs come from a man aged 40-49 years in good health and CMV-seropositive. Each CDR3 is given with its conserved first and last residue. D genes are given only for firm matches. The size of a clone is reported for some rows only, either as once, few or many, or as a class for expanded clones.

v_gene	abundance	d_gene	j_gene	CDR3nt	CDR3aa
TRBV7-9	NA	NA	TRBJ2-7	TGTGCCAGCAGCTTAGGGGACTACGAGCAGTACTTC	CASSLGDYEQYF
TRBV6-6	NA	TRBD1	TRBJ1-2	TGTGCCAGCAGTTACCCACAGGGGGGGGAGGACTACACCTTC	CASSYPQGGEDYTF
TRBV30	NA	NA	TRBJ1-3	TGTGCCCGGAGCCTACCCGGCCAGGGATCCTCGGGAAACACCATATATTTT	CARSLPGQGSSGNTIYF
TRBV5-1	NA	NA	TRBJ2-1	TGCGCCAGCAGCTTAGATGGAAGGGGGAGTGGGAATGAGCAGTTCTTC	CASSLDGRGSGNEQFF
TRBV6-5	NA	NA	TRBJ2-3	TGTGCCAGCAGTTTCGACCGGCGCGGTACGCAGTATTTT	CASSFDRRGTQYF
TRBV2	NA	NA	TRBJ1-5	TGTGCCAGCAGTGAATCAGGAGGGACGGGAAATCAGCCCCAGCATTTT	CASSESGGTGNQPQHF
TRBV5-1	NA	NA	TRBJ1-1	TGCGCCAGCAGCTTCGGAGGGGAGGGCACTGAAGCTTTCTTT	CASSFGGEGTEAFF
TRBV28	once	TRBD1	TRBJ1-4	TGTGCCAGCAGTTTATCTCGGTGGGGACAGGGGGATGAGAAACTGTTTTTT	CASSLSRWGQGDEKLFF
TRBV28	NA	NA	TRBJ2-1	TGTGCCAGCAGTTCCCCCGCTCCGGGGAGCTCCTACAATGAGCAGTTCTTC	CASSSPAPGSSYNEQFF
TRBV27	few	TRBD2	TRBJ2-7	TGTGCCAGCAGTAGCCTTCTGTATGGAGCGGGGCGGGACGAGCAGTACTTC	CASSSLLYGAGRDEQYF
TRBV5-1	NA	NA	TRBJ1-5	TGCGCCAGCAGCTTGGTGGGGGGTAGGGGTCAGCCCCAGCATTTT	CASSLVGGRGQPQHF
TRBV7-9	NA	NA	TRBJ1-5	TGTGCCAGCAGCTTAGGGGGAGAAGTCGTTCAGCCCCAGCATTTT	CASSLGGEVVQPQHF
TRBV12-5	NA	TRBD1	TRBJ2-3	TGTGCTAGTGGTTCCGGACAGGGGGGTGGAACAGATACGCAGTATTTT	CASGSGQGGGTDTQYF
TRBV2	NA	NA	TRBJ1-4	TGTGCCAGCAGTGAAGGGACAGAAAAACTGTTTTTT	CASSEGTEKLFF
TRBV6-5	NA	TRBD2	TRBJ2-3	TGTGCCAGCAGTCTTAGCGGGGGGGAGACAGATACGCAGTATTTT	CASSLSGGETDTQYF
TRBV5-1	NA	NA	TRBJ2-6	TGCGCCAGCAGCACGGAGGGGGCGGGGGCCAACGTCCTGACTTTC	CASSTEGAGANVLTF
TRBV28	NA	TRBD1	TRBJ2-5	TGTGCCAGCAGTTTACCAGCAGGGGGCGGAGGAGAGACCCAGTACTTC	CASSLPAGGGGETQYF
TRBV30	NA	NA	TRBJ1-3	TGTGCCTGGTTGCACGCAGGGGTACGCTCCGGAAACACCATATATTTT	CAWLHAGVRSGNTIYF
TRBV7-2	NA	NA	TRBJ1-1	TGTGCCAGCAGCTTATCGTCAGGTATGAACACTGAAGCTTTCTTT	CASSLSSGMNTEAFF
TRBV4-3	NA	NA	TRBJ2-7	TGCGCCAGCAGCCAAGAGAATCGACAGTCCTACGAGCAGTACTTC	CASSQENRQSYEQYF
TRBV14	NA	TRBD1	TRBJ2-1	TGTGCCAGCAGCCAAGGACAGGGGGCGCGGCAGTTCTTC	CASSQGQGARQFF
TRBV2	NA	NA	TRBJ1-5	TGTGCCAGCAGTGAAGCGGTGGGAGGCGGTCAGCCCCAGCATTTT	CASSEAVGGGQPQHF
TRBV2	NA	NA	TRBJ2-2	TGTGCCAGCAGCCTACAGGTTCGCACCGGGGAGCTGTTTTTT	CASSLQVRTGELFF
TRBV6-1	once	TRBD2	TRBJ2-2	TGTGCCAGCCGCGCGGGAGAGGCGAGCACCGGGGAGCTGTTTTTT	CASRAGEASTGELFF
TRBV6-1	NA	NA	TRBJ2-7	TGTGCCAGCAGTGAAGCGCTGGGAGCCTCCTACGAGCAGTACTTC	CASSEALGASYEQYF
TRBV11-3	NA	NA	TRBJ2-3	TGTGCCAGCAGCTATCACGTCACAGGGACCACGCAGTATTTT	CASSYHVTGTTQYF
TRBV30	NA	NA	TRBJ1-5	TGTGCCTGGAGTGGAGAGGGAGAACAGCCCCAGCATTTT	CAWSGEGEQPQHF
TRBV25-1	once	NA	TRBJ2-5	TGTGCCAGCAGGGACGAGACTAGTGTGGGGCCAGAGACCCAGTACTTC	CASRDETSVGPETQYF
TRBV1	NA	NA	TRBJ1-1	TGCACCAGCGGCCCTTTCACCAGGGTCTCGAGGGCTTTCTTT	CTSGPFTRVSRAFF
TRBV9	NA	TRBD2	TRBJ2-5	TGTGCCAGCAGCGTAGCTCCTAGCGGGCAAGAGACCCAGTACTTC	CASSVAPSGQETQYF
TRBV7-2	few	TRBD1	TRBJ2-1	TGTGCCAGCAGCCAAGACAGGGACAATGAGCAGTTCTTC	CASSQDRDNEQFF
TRBV5-1	NA	NA	TRBJ1-5	TGCGCCAGCAGCTTGGGAGGTACCCAGCCCCAGCATTTT	CASSLGGTQPQHF
TRBV29-1	NA	NA	TRBJ2-3	TGCAGCGTCCCTTGGGACTCAGGCACAGATACGCAGTATTTT	CSVPWDSGTDTQYF
TRBV19	few	NA	TRBJ1-5	TGTGCCAGTAGTATTAAACAGGGCAATCAGCCCCAGCATTTT	CASSIKQGNQPQHF
TRBV7-2	once	NA	TRBJ1-5	TGTGCCAGCAGTAATGGGGGACAATTTAATCAGCCCCAGCATTTT	CASSNGGQFNQPQHF
TRBV2	NA	TRBD1	TRBJ2-4	TGTGCCAGCAGAGCGGGACAGGGGAAGGAAAACATTCAGTACTTC	CASRAGQGKENIQYF
TRBV9	NA	NA	TRBJ2-3	TGTGCCAGCAGCTACACTTCAGGGACAGATACGCAGTATTTT	CASSYTSGTDTQYF
TRBV19	NA	NA	TRBJ1-5	TGTGCCAGTAGGTTTGGGCAGATCAATCAGCCCCAGCATTTT	CASRFGQINQPQHF
TRBV7-6	NA	TRBD1	TRBJ1-5	TGTGCCAGCAGCGCAGGGACAGGGAGCAATCAGCCCCAGCATTTT	CASSAGTGSNQPQHF
TRBV30	NA	NA	TRBJ1-5	TGTGCCTGGAGTGGGCCCGGGGGTCCCCAGCATTTT	CAWSGPGGPQHF
TRBV11-3	NA	NA	TRBJ2-3	TGTGCCAGCAGCCCCCGCAGCGTAGATACGCAGTATTTT	CASSPRSVDTQYF
TRBV5-4	NA	NA	TRBJ2-7	TGTGCCAGCAGCTTGATGCAGGACTCCTACGAGCAGTACTTC	CASSLMQDSYEQYF
TRBV6-1	NA	TRBD2	TRBJ2-3	TGTGCCAGCAGTGAAGCGCGAGCGGGAGTCCCGTATTTT	CASSEARAGVPYF
TRBV7-2	few	TRBD2	TRBJ2-2	TGTGCCAGCAGCCCGGGACTAGCGGGGGGGCGAGGCACCGGGGAGCTGTTTTTT	CASSPGLAGGRGTGELFF
TRBV6-6	NA	TRBD2	TRBJ2-1	TGTGCCAGCAGTCCTTGGACTAGCCGATACAATGAGCGGCAGTTCTTC	CASSPWTSRYNERQFF
TRBV7-6	NA	TRBD2	TRBJ2-7	TGTGCCAGCAGCATTGTAGCGGGGGAGGTCTACGAGCAGTACTTC	CASSIVAGEVYEQYF
TRBV10-2	NA	NA	TRBJ2-4	TGCGCCAGCAGTGACGGGAAAAACATTCAGTACTTC	CASSDGKNIQYF
TRBV6-5	NA	TRBD1	TRBJ1-2	TGTGCCAGCAGCCGCCCGGACAGGGGGAACTATGGCTACACCTTC	CASSRPDRGNYGYTF